These T cell receptor beta chains were read from a single sample in a study of OX40 agonist ivuxolimab in advanced cancers. The repertoire was sequenced with immunoSEQ multiplex PCR; TCRdb's copy has only in-frame clones and lacks some. The table includes about 76,000 clones, about 89% detected once. This specimen was CD4+ or CD8+ T cells sorted from blood, taken in a trial of the OX40 agonist ivuxolimab. All receptors derive from an adult with an advanced solid tumor such as melanoma, head and neck, liver or kidney cancer. Both conserved end residues are trimmed from each CDR3.

TRBJ2-1 | TRBV9 | ASSAGLFYNEQF
TRBJ2-1 | TRBV7-9 | ASSLTSYNEQF
TRBJ2-3 | TRBV5-1 | ASSAGTSSSTDTQY
TRBJ2-5 | TRBV18 | ASSPPSAQETQY
TRBJ2-7 | TRBV9 | ASSVAASGMGEQY
TRBJ1-2 | TRBV27 | ATKQGYYGYT
TRBJ1-2 | TRBV5-4 | ASSLGDVDVYGYT
TRBJ1-2 | TRBV9 | ASSVEGRGTVYGYT
TRBJ1-3 | TRBV5-1 | ASSLNQGNTIY
TRBJ2-2 | TRBV7-7 | ASSLSGGDTGELF
TRBJ2-7 | TRBV7-9 | ASSLERDPPYEQY
TRBJ2-7 | TRBV15 | ATRPYLGAWDEQY
TRBJ2-7 | TRBV11-1 | ASSLRDNYEQY
TRBJ1-1 | TRBV6-6 | ASLPSEATEAF
TRBJ2-1 | TRBV7-9 | ASSLATSGVNEQF
TRBJ1-1 | TRBV7-3 | ASQGFPNTEAF
TRBJ2-7 | TRBV30 | AWSEAGGPYEQY
TRBJ2-1 | TRBV6-4 | ASSDRDNNEQF
TRBJ1-1 | TRBV7-3 | ASSLQGVTDTEAF
TRBJ2-3 | TRBV28 | ASSLTGRPTDTQY
TRBJ2-6 | TRBV7-6 | ASSPGPRGPGANVLT
TRBJ1-2 | TRBV28 | ASSLHRGRNYGYT
TRBJ2-7 | TRBV4-1 | ASRYRLAGSYEQY
TRBJ1-1 | TRBV10-2 | ASTETGAPNTEAF
TRBJ1-2 | TRBV18 | ASSPADRRYGYT
TRBJ1-2 | TRBV4-1 | ASSQEGTGGYGYT
TRBJ2-7 | TRBV4-1 | ASSLKGLGVGYEQY
TRBJ2-7 | TRBV7-9 | ASSLADRRGSYEQY
TRBJ2-1 | TRBV11-2 | ASRAGDEQF
TRBJ1-2 | TRBV5-1 | ASSPSWNYGYT
TRBJ1-2 | TRBV2 | ASRERQGSKNYGYT
TRBJ2-2 | TRBV5-6 | ASSWDGEMSGELF
TRBJ2-3 | TRBV5-6 | ASSYVPGQATDTQY
TRBJ2-1 | TRBV6-5 | ASSPPPGNEQF
TRBJ1-1 | TRBV19 | ASSISAGGRTEAF
TRBJ1-2 | TRBV7-9 | ASSLAQNYGYT
TRBJ1-3 | TRBV5-1 | ASSLEKVSVGSGNTIY
TRBJ2-2 | TRBV9 | ASSVAGLTGELF
TRBJ1-2 | TRBV6-1 | ASRQGFYGYT
TRBJ2-7 | TRBV19 | ASSMSIFLAGRGSYEQY
TRBJ2-7 | TRBV30 | ALRAGGNEQY
TRBJ2-6 | TRBV4-1 | ASSQGWDSKSGANVLT
TRBJ2-2 | TRBV30 | AWTVANTGELF
TRBJ1-1 | TRBV7-2 | ASRTGWTTEAF
TRBJ1-2 | TRBV19 | ASSLGTGSYGYT
TRBJ2-7 | TRBV9 | ASSEPGHSYEQY
TRBJ2-7 | TRBV30 | AWSVLGQGAYEQY
TRBJ2-3 | TRBV18 | ASSPPMREGTDTQY
TRBJ1-1 | TRBV13 | ASSQGTGVWTEAF
TRBJ2-7 | TRBV18 | ASSHRDREEQY
TRBJ2-3 | TRBV4-1 | ASSQGLGDTQY
. | TRBV10-3 | AIGGEGSYEQY
TRBJ1-1 | TRBV6-5 | ASSFTGNTEAF
TRBJ2-7 | TRBV19 | ASSSRGGGYYEQY
TRBJ2-2 | TRBV11-2 | ASSLILGTSGATGELF
TRBJ2-3 | TRBV7-8 | ASSLVASPAGGRYTQY
TRBJ2-7 | TRBV9 | ASSVGGSGTYEQY
TRBJ2-2 | TRBV19 | ASSIRPSGATGELF